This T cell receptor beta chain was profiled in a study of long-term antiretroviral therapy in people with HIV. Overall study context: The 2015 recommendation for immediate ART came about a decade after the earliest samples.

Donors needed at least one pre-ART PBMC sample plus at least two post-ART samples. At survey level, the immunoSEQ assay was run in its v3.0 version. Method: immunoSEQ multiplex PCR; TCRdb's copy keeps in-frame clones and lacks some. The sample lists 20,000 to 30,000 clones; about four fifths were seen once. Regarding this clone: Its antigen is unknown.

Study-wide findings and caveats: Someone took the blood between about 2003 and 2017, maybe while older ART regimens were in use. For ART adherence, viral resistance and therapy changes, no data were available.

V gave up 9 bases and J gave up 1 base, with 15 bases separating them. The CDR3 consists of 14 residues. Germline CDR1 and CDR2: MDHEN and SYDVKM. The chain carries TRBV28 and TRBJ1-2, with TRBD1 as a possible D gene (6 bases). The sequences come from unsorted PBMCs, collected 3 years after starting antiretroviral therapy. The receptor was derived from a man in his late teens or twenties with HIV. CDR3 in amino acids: CASLTGGRNYGYTF. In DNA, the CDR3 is TGTGCCAGTCTCACTGGGGGGCGTAACTATGGCTACACCTTC.